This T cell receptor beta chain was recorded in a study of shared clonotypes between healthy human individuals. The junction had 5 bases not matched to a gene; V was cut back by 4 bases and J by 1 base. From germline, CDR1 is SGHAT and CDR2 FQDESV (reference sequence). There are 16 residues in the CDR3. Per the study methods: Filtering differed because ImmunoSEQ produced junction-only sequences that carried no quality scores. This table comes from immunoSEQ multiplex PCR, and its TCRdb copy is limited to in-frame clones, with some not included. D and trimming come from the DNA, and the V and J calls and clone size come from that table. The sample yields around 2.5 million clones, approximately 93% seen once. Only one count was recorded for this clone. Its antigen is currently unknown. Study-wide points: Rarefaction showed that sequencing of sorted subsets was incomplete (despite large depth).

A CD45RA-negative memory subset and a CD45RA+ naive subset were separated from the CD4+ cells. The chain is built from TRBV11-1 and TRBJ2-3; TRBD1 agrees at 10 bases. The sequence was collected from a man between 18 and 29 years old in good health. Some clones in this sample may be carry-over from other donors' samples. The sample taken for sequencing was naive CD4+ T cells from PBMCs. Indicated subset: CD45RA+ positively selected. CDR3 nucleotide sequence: TGTGCCAGCAGCTCGGGACAGGGGTTGGGCACAGATACGCAGTATTTT. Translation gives CASSSGQGLGTDTQYF.